The 5 T cell receptor beta chains below all came from one sample that was sequenced in a study of PD-1 blockade in classical Hodgkin lymphoma. Sequencing used immunoSEQ multiplex PCR; TCRdb keeps in-frame clones, though not all of them. This table holds some 20,000 clones, roughly 70% found once. Every patient experienced relapse after autologous stem cell transplantation, and brentuximab vedotin exposure varied. The sample here was peripheral blood mononuclear cells (PBMCs), taken at baseline. These receptors all stem from a human donor with classical Hodgkin lymphoma.

The CDR3 bases are TGCAGCGTTGTGCAGGTTGTCGGAAACATTCAGTACTTC. This translates into CSVVQVVGNIQYF. The chain joins TRBV29-1 to TRBJ2-4; D is uncertain. This CDR3 has 13 residues. V shed 4 bases and J shed 6 bases, with 13 bases lying between them. CDR1 and CDR2 from the germline V gene are SQVTM and ANQGSEA.

V usage is TRBV6-6 and J usage is TRBJ2-7, with 9 bases lining up with TRBD1. This CDR3 is built from 15 residues. Looked up from germline, CDR1 is MNHNY and CDR2 is SVGAGI (reference sequence). V gave up 0 bases and J gave up 4 bases; unmatched junction bases: 4. CDR3 protein: CASSYSGTGRYEQYV. CDR3 sequence (DNA): TGTGCCAGCAGTTACTCCGGGACAGGGCGTTACGAGCAGTACGTC.

J is TRBJ2-5 and V is TRBV5-1, with 11 bases matching TRBD2. V trimming: 4 bases; J trimming: 5 bases; junction bases outside the gene matches: 10. This CDR3 region has 16 residues. Germline lookup yields CDR1 SGHRS and CDR2 YFSETQ. The chain's CDR3 is CASSEQIAGGPETQYF. The CDR3 DNA follows: TGCGCCAGCAGCGAACAAATAGCGGGGGGGCCTGAGACCCAGTACTTC.

The V gene is TRBV19, the J gene TRBJ1-5; 10 bases fit TRBD1. CDR1 and CDR2 from the germline V gene are LNHDA and SQIVND (reference sequence). The CDR3 totals 16 residues. Unmatched junction bases numbered 4, after V lost 4 bases and J lost 1 base. CDR3 in DNA: TGTGCCAGTAGTACCAGGACAGGGGGAAGCAATCAGCCCCAGCATTTT. Translating gives CASSTRTGGSNQPQHF.

The chain uses TRBV5-1 and TRBJ2-1, with TRBD2 matching over 12 bases. CDR3 length: 16 amino acids. Germline CDR1 and CDR2: SGHRS and YFSETQ. V was clipped by 3 bases and J by 4 bases; unmatched bases: 5. This CDR3 reads CASSSGLAGRYNEQFF. CDR3 DNA: TGCGCCAGCAGCTCTGGACTAGCGGGGAGATACAATGAGCAGTTCTTC.